The sequence of this TCR beta chain was determined in a study of CD8 T cell repertoires and HIV-1 epitope variants. At the level of the study: Controls were a CMV, EBV and flu pool, Ebola AY9, and no peptide. Enriched T cells were co-cultured with equal autologous T cell-negative cells.

On the immunoSEQ platform, TCR beta CDR3s were sequenced at survey depth. Repertoires were generated with immunoSEQ multiplex PCR, while TCRdb's copy carries only in-frame clones and drops some. This table has more than 6,500 clones, 55% to 65% appearing once. The CDR3 is 14 residues long. V was clipped by 4 bases and J by 5 bases; unmatched bases: 2. In germline, CDR1 is MNHNS, CDR2 SASEGT. The study, taken as a whole, reports: Of about 10 antigen-specific beta clonotypes, over five appeared to cross-react with escape variants.

In this sample, this clone turned up a few times. Its target is not known. The chain has TRBV6-1 and TRBJ1-5; TRBD1 agrees at 10 bases. The sequencing sample was made of cultured CD8+ T cells derived from PBMCs. The clonotype comes from a male donor with HIV. DNA for the CDR3: TGTGCCAGCAGTGGGGACAGGGGAGATCAGCCCCAGCATTTT. It specifies CASSGDRGDQPQHF.